This T cell receptor beta chain appears in the sequencing data of a study of identical twins. This clonotype has at least ten counts. The germline V gene has CDR1 SEHNR and CDR2 FQNEAQ (reference sequence). After removal of 4 bases from V and 8 bases from J, the junction contained 6 bases not matched to a gene. This CDR3 has 15 residues. Template switching added a universal primer site; cDNA carried unique molecular identifiers. Each CDR3 protein is one row after TCRdb ran MiXCR on the 5' RACE reads. Among around 670,000 distinct CDR3 sequences listed, over 5% were seen once. The source of this sequence is a man aged 18 to 35 in good health. Sequenced: naive T cells sorted from blood. This chain links TRBV7-9 with TRBJ2-1, with 12 nucleotides matching TRBD2. The CDR3 coding sequence is TGTGCCAGCAGCTACCTAGCGGGAGGGCCCGATGAGCAGTTCTTC. The encoded protein is CASSYLAGGPDEQFF.